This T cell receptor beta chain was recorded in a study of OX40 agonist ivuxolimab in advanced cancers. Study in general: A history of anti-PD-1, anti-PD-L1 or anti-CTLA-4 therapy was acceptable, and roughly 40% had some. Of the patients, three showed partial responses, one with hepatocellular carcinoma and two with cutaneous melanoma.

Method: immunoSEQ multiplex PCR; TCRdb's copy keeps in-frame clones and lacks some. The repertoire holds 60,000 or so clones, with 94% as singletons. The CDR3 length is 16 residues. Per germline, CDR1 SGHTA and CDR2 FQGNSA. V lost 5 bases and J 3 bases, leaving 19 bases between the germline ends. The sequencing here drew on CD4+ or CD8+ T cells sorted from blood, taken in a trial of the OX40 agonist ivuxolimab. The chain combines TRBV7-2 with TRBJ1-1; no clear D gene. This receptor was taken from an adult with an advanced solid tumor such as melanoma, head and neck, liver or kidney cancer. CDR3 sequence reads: CASSLVGRPGDTEAFF. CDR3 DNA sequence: TGTGCCAGCAGCCTCGTGGGCCGTCCAGGAGACACTGAAGCTTTCTTT.